The TCR beta chain under discussion was sequenced for a study of CD8+ T cells in alopecia areata. General study points: Numerous expanded lesional clones remained in scalp and blood during tofacitinib. With just one nonresponder, it is still uncertain whether baseline CD8+ expansion relates to response.

The treatment denotes: oral pan-JAK inhibitor, 5-10 mg twice daily. In this sample, this clone turned up once. Its antigen is currently unknown. The CDR3 sequence is 13 residues long. Germline lookup yields CDR1 SNHLY and CDR2 FYNNEI. Deletions cut 2 bases from V and 5 bases from J, with 10 bases between. Extraction and reverse transcription of RNA yielded cDNA as the sequencing template. Some clones are missing from TCRdb's copy, which holds only in-frame ones; the method was immunoSEQ multiplex PCR. The sample contains about 180,000 clones, about 47% of which appear only once. V and J are TRBV2 and TRBJ2-7, with unresolved D. This TCR derives from a human donor with alopecia areata. The material sequenced was CD8+ T cells sorted from blood, taken around week 54, from a patient treated with tofacitinib. CDR3 loop: CASSEPPGDEQYF. CDR3 sequence (DNA): TGTGCCAGCAGTGAACCCCCGGGCGACGAGCAGTACTTC.